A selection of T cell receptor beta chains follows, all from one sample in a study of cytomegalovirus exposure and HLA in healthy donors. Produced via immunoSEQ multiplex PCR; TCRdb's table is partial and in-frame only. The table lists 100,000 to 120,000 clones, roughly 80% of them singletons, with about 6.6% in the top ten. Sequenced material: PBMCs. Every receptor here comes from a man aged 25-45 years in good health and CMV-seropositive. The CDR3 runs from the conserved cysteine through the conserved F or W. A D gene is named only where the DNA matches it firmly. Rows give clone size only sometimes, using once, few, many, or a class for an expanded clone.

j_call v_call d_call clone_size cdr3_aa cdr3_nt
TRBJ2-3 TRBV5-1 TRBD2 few CASSLSGGATTDTQYF TGCGCCAGCAGCTTAAGCGGGGGGGCCACGACAGATACGCAGTATTTT
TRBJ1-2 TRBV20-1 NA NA CSARDMEGYTF TGCAGTGCTAGAGATATGGAGGGCTACACCTTC
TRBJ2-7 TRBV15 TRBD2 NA CATSRDLAGSSGEQYF TGTGCCACCAGCAGAGATCTAGCGGGCTCCTCAGGAGAGCAGTACTTC
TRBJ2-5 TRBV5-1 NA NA CASSLAVGSQETQYF TGCGCCAGCAGCTTGGCTGTGGGGAGCCAAGAGACCCAGTACTTC
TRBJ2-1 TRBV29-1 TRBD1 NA CSVPTGDEQFF TGCAGCGTGCCCACAGGGGATGAGCAGTTCTTC
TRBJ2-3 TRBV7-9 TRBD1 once CASSPLKGATDTQYF TGTGCCAGCAGCCCCCTCAAGGGGGCAACAGATACGCAGTATTTT
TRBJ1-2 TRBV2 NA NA CASRSQANYGYTF TGTGCCAGCAGGAGCCAGGCTAACTATGGCTACACCTTC
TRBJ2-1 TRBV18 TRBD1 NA CASSPQGEQGYEQFF TGTGCCAGCTCACCCCAAGGCGAACAGGGGTATGAGCAGTTCTTC
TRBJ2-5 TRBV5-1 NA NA CASSLELSETQYF TGCGCCAGCAGCTTGGAATTGTCGGAGACCCAGTACTTC
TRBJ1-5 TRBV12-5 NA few CASGLVLTGLNQPQHF TGTGCTAGTGGTTTGGTACTTACAGGGTTAAATCAGCCCCAGCATTTT
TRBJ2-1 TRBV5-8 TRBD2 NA CASTSGTSGGQLDEQFF TGTGCCAGCACCTCCGGGACTAGCGGGGGCCAATTGGATGAGCAGTTCTTC
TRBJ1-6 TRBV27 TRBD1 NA CASSGGTGDWSPLHF TGTGCCAGCAGTGGAGGGACAGGGGATTGGTCACCCCTCCACTTT
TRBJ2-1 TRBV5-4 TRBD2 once CASSSQRGSYNEQFF TGTGCCAGCAGCTCCCAGCGGGGATCCTACAATGAGCAGTTCTTC
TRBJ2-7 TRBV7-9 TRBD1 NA CASSLDYGQGSSYEQYF TGTGCCAGCAGCTTAGACTATGGACAGGGGAGCTCCTACGAGCAGTACTTC
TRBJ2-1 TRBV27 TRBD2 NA CASSLRGGGAYNEQFF TGTGCCAGCAGTTTACGCGGCGGGGGGGCCTACAATGAGCAGTTCTTC
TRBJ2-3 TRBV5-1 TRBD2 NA CASSQAGKLDTQYF TGCGCCAGCAGTCAAGCGGGAAAGCTAGATACGCAGTATTTT
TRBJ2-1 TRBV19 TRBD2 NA CASSKAGGPDEQFF TGTGCCAGTAGTAAAGCGGGGGGGCCCGATGAGCAGTTCTTC
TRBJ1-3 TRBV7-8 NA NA CASSTKPNFSGNTIYF TGTGCCAGCAGCACTAAGCCCAATTTCTCTGGAAACACCATATATTTT
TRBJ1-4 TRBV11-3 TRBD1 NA CASSQQGANEKLFF TGTGCCAGCAGTCAACAGGGGGCGAATGAAAAACTGTTTTTT
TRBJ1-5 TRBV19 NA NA CASSVGDQPQHF TGTGCCAGTAGTGTCGGGGATCAGCCCCAGCATTTT
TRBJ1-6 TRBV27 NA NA CASSLSARLSYNSPLHF TGTGCCAGCAGTTTATCGGCCAGACTGTCCTATAATTCACCCCTCCACTTT
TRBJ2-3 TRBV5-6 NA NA CASSLGYPGLSTDTQYF TGTGCCAGCAGCTTGGGTTATCCGGGACTTAGCACAGATACGCAGTATTTT
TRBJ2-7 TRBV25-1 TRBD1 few CASSPPARPTGPRHEQYF TGTGCCAGCAGCCCCCCAGCCCGTCCGACAGGGCCGAGGCACGAGCAGTACTTC
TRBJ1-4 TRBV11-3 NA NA CASSSNRDWPEKLFF TGTGCCAGCAGCTCGAACCGGGACTGGCCCGAAAAACTGTTTTTT
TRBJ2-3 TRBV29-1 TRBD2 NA CSVVTGGADTQYF TGCAGCGTTGTTACGGGGGGGGCAGATACGCAGTATTTT
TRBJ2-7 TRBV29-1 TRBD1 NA CSASDRGQLYEQYF TGCAGCGCCTCAGATCGGGGACAGCTCTACGAGCAGTACTTC
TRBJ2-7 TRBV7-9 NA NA CSSSFSTGEQYF TGTTCCAGCAGCTTCTCCACGGGCGAGCAGTACTTC
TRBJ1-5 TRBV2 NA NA CASSRGIHSNQPQHF TGTGCCAGCAGTCGGGGGATCCATAGCAATCAGCCCCAGCATTTT
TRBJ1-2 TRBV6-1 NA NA CASTQSGGGDGYTF TGTGCCAGCACTCAATCCGGGGGAGGTGATGGCTACACCTTC
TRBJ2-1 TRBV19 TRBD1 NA CASSMGTGGLNEQFF TGTGCCAGTAGTATGGGGACAGGGGGTTTAAATGAGCAGTTCTTC
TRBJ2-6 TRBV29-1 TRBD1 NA CSVTGTGVSGANVLTF TGCAGCGTTACTGGGACAGGGGTGTCTGGGGCCAACGTCCTGACTTTC
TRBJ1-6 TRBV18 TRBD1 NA CASSQGGAEDSPLHF TGTGCCAGCTCACAAGGGGGCGCGGAGGATTCACCCCTCCACTTT
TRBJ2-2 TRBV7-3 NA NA CASSLPYGELFF TGTGCCAGCAGCCTCCCGTACGGGGAGCTGTTTTTT